This entry concerns a single T cell receptor beta chain. Germline-derived CDR1 and CDR2 are DFQATT and SNEGSKA (reference sequence). Trimming stripped 7 bases from V and 6 bases from J, with 9 bases between. The length of the CDR3 is 10 residues. The sample comes from a study of control samples from healthy donors and cancer patients. Sequencing used immunoSEQ multiplex PCR; TCRdb keeps in-frame clones, though not all of them. The profile shows approximately 150,000 clones, around 94% of them singletons. The chain employs TRBV20-1 and TRBJ1-1; unclear D gene. Material: blood. The sequence came from a woman between 18 and 30 years old in good health. The CDR3 nucleotides read TGCAGTGTCGACGGACCTGAAGCTTTCTTT. Translation gives CSVDGPEAFF.